This T cell receptor beta chain was documented in a study of cytomegalovirus exposure and HLA in healthy donors. Background on the study: Earlier, 150 million to 200 million T cells were analyzed, and 95 million to 140 million unique TCR beta sequences were found among them. Most genotyped donors, approximately 81% of roughly 400, had Caucasian-associated genetic ancestry.

All donors participated as healthy donors of bone marrow. Germline lookup yields CDR1 MNHNS and CDR2 SASEGT. Trimming took off 1 base at V and 5 bases at J, with 14 bases between the two ends. The CDR3 loop spans 15 amino acids. Primers: 60 Vbeta forward and 13 Jbeta reverse. Produced via immunoSEQ multiplex PCR; TCRdb's table is partial and in-frame only. Among about 130,000 clones listed, approximately 80% were seen once. Sequenced: PBMCs. This receptor was identified in a man younger than 35 in good health and CMV-seronegative. This chain uses TRBV6-1 with TRBJ1-1; the D gene is possibly TRBD1 (5 bases). The CDR3 DNA reads TGTGCCAGCAGTGAAGGACCCCGACAGTTTACTGAAGCTTTCTTT. Translation gives CASSEGPRQFTEAFF.